This T cell receptor beta chain came from a study of long-term antiretroviral therapy in people with HIV. Study background: First collections came about a decade before the 2015 immediate-ART recommendation. Study results and limitations: ART was followed by higher diversity that remained below transplant donor controls. At every time point, clones expanded before ART dominated the repertoire.

Comments on this clone: Its matching antigen is unknown.

Specimens retained 1-10 million cryopreserved PBMC preceding DNA extraction. From germline, CDR1 is SGHNT and CDR2 YYREEE (reference sequence). This CDR3 contains 15 residues. The V and J ends lost 4 bases and 5 bases, in that order; junction bases with no gene match: 5. It was version v3.0 of the immunoSEQ assay that was run at survey level. Assay: immunoSEQ multiplex PCR; the TCRdb copy retains only in-frame clones and omits some. The sample consists of about 36,000 clones, about 80% of them appearing once. The source material was unsorted PBMCs, sampled 3.4 years after starting antiretroviral therapy. The sequence was obtained from a man under 40 with HIV. This rearrangement joins TRBV5-4 to TRBJ2-2; 10 nucleotides match TRBD2. CDR3 DNA sequence: TGTGCCAGCAGCCTAGCGGGAGTATTGACCGGGGAGCTGTTTTTT. Its protein product is CASSLAGVLTGELFF.